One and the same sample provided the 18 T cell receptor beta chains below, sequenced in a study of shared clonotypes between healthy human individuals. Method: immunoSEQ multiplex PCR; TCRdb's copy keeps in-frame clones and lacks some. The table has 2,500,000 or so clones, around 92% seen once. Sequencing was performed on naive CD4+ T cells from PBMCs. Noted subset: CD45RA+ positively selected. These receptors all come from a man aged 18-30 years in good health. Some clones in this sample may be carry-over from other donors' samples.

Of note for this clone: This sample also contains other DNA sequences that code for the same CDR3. In DNA, the CDR3 is TGTGCCTGGAGTGTACGGGGAGGCGAGCAGTACTTC. Amino acids: CAWSVRGGEQYF. This chain links TRBV30 with TRBJ2-7, with a tentative D call TRBD2 (6 bases). The ends were cut back, 0 bases at V and 6 bases at J, with 9 bases in the middle. Germline V gene lookup returns CDR1 GTSNPN and CDR2 SVGIG (reference sequence). The CDR3 loop spans 12 amino acids.

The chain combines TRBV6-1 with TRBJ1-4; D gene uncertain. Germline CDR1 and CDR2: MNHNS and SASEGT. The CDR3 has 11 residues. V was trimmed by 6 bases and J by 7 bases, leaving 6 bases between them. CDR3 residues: CASREVEKLFF. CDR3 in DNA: TGTGCCAGCAGAGAGGTTGAAAAACTGTTTTTT.

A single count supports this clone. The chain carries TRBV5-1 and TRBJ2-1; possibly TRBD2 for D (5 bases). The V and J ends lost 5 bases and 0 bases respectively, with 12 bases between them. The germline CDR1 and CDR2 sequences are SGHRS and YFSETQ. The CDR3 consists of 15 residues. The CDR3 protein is CASRSERRSYNEQFF. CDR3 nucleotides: TGCGCCAGCAGAAGCGAGCGGCGCTCCTACAATGAGCAGTTCTTC.

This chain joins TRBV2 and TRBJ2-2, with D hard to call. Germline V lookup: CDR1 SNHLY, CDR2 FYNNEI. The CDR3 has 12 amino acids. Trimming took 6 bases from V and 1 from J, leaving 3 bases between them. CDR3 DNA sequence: TGTGCCAGCAGGTGGAACACCGGGGAGCTGTTTTTT. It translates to CASRWNTGELFF. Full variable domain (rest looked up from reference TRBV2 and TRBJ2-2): EPEVTQTPSHQVTQMGQEVILRCVPISNHLYFYWYRQILGQKVEFLVSFYNNEISEKSEIFDDQFSVERPDGSNFTLKIRSTKLEDSAMYFCASRWNTGELFFGEGSRLTVL.

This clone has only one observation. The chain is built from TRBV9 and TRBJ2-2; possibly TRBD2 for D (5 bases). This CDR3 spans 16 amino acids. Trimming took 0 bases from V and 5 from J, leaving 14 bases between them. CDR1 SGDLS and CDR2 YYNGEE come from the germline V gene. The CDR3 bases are TGTGCCAGCAGCGTAGATGTCAGACTATCGACCGGGGAGCTGTTTTTT. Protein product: CASSVDVRLSTGELFF.

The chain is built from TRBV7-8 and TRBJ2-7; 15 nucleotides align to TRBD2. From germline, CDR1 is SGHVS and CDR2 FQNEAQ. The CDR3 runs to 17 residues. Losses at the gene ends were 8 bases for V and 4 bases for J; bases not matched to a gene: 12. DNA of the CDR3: TGTGCCAGCCAACCCGGACTAGCGGGAGGGGGGTCGTACGAGCAGTACTTC. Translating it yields CASQPGLAGGGSYEQYF.

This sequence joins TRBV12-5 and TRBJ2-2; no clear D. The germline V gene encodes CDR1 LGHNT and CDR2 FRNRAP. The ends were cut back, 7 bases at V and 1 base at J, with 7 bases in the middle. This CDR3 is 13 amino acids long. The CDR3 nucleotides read TGTGCTAGTGCCGGCAGGAACACCGGGGAGCTGTTTTTT. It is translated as CASAGRNTGELFF.

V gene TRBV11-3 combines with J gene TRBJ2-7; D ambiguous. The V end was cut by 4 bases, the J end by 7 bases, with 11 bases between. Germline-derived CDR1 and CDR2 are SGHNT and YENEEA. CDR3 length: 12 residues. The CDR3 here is CASSSRAGEQYF. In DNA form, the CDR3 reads TGTGCCAGCAGCTCTCGTGCTGGAGAGCAGTACTTC.

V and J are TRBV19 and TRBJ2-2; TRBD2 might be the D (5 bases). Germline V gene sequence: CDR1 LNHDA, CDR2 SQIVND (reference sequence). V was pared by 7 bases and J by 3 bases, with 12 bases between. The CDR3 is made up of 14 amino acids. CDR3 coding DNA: TGTGCCAGTAAGGGTCGGGGAGACACCGGGGAGCTGTTTTTT. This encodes CASKGRGDTGELFF.

The CDR3 DNA reads TGCGCCAGCAGCCCTCGGGGGGTTAGGGATGAGCAGTTCTTC. This codes for CASSPRGVRDEQFF. The chain employs TRBV5-1 and TRBJ2-1; 7 bases align to TRBD2. Unmatched junction bases numbered 9, after V lost 4 bases and J lost 8 bases. Germline CDR1 reads SGHRS; CDR2 reads YFSETQ. The length of the CDR3 is 14 residues.

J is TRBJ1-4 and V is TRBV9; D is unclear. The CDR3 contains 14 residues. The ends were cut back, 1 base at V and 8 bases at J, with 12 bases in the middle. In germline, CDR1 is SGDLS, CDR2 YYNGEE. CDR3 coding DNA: TGTGCCAGCAGCGTATCGGGGAGCAGCGAAAAACTGTTTTTT. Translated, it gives CASSVSGSSEKLFF.

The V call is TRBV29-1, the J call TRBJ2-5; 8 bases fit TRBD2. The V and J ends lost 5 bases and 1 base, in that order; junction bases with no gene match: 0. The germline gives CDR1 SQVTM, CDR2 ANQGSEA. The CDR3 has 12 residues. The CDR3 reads CSVREGQETQYF. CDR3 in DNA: TGCAGCGTTCGGGAGGGCCAAGAGACCCAGTACTTC.

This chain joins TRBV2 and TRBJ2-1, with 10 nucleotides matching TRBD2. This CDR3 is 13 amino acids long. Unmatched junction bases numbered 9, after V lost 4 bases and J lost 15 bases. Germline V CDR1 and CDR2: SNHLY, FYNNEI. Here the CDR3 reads CASSGGTSGVPFF. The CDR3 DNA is TGTGCCAGCAGTGGGGGAACTAGCGGGGTCCCGTTCTTC.

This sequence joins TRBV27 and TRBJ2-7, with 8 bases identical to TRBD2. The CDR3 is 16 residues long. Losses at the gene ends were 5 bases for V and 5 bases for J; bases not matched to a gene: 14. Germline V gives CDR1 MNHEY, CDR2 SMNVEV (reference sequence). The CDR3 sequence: CASSDRLGGAADEQYF. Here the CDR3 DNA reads TGTGCCAGCAGTGATAGACTCGGGGGGGCGGCCGACGAGCAGTACTTC.

The CDR3 DNA is TGTGCCAGCAGTTTTGGCCCGGGGTCAGACTACGAGCAGTACTTC. This codes for CASSFGPGSDYEQYF. The chain couples TRBV28 to TRBJ2-7; a possible D gene is TRBD2 (5 bases). V shed 3 bases and J shed 3 bases, with 15 bases lying between them. The CDR3 runs 15 residues. Germline V gene lookup returns CDR1 MDHEN and CDR2 SYDVKM.

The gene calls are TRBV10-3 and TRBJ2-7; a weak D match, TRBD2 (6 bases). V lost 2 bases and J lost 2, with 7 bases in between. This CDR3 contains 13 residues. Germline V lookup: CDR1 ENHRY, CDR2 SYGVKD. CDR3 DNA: TGTGCCATCAGTGAGGGGGGGACCTACGAGCAGTACTTC. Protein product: CAISEGGTYEQYF.

In DNA form, the CDR3 reads TGTGCCAGTAGACAGGGCCCCAAAACCCACGAGCAGTACTTC. It encodes CASRQGPKTHEQYF. The V call is TRBV19, the J call TRBJ2-7; D perhaps matches TRBD1 (6 bases). V was clipped by 6 bases and J by 5 bases, with 17 bases between them. CDR3 length equals 14 residues. Germline V lookup: CDR1 LNHDA, CDR2 SQIVND (reference sequence).

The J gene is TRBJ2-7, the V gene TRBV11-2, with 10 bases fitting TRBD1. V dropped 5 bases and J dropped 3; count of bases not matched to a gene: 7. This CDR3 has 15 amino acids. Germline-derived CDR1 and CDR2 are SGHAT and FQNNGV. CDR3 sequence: CASSASGQGIYEQYF. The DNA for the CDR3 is TGTGCCAGCAGCGCCTCGGGACAGGGGATCTACGAGCAGTACTTC.